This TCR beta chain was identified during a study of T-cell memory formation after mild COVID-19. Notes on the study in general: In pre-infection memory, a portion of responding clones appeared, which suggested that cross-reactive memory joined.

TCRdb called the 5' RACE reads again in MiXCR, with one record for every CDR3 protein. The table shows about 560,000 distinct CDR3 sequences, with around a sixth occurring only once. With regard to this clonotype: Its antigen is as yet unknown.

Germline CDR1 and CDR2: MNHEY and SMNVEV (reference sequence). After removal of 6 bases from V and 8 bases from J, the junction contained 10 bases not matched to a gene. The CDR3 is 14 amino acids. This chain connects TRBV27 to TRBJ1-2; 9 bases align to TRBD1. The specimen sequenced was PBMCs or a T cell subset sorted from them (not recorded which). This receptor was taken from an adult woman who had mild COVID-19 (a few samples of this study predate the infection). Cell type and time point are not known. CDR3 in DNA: TGTGCCAGCAGCCTCGGACAGGGGAGGTTAGGCTACACCTTC. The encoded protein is CASSLGQGRLGYTF.